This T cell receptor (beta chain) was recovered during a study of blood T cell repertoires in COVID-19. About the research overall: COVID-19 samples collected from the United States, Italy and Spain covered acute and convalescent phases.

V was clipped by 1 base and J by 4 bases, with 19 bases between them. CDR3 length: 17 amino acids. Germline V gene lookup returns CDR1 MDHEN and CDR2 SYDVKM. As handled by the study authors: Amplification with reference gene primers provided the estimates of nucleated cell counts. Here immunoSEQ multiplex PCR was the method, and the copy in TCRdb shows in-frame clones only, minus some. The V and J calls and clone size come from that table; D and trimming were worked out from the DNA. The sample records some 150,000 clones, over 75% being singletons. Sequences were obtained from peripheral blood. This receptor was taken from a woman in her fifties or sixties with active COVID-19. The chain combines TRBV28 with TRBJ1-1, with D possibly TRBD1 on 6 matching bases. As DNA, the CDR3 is TGTGCCAGCAGTTTATTAGGGACATATCGTTTTGGCACTGAAGCTTTCTTT. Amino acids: CASSLLGTYRFGTEAFF.